Below are 15 T cell receptor beta chains sequenced from a single sample in a study of T-cell reconstitution after alpha-beta-depleted transplantation in children. Using unique molecular identifiers, the investigators prepared the TCRbeta library. In TCRdb, the PCR reads were re-called with MiXCR into one record per CDR3 protein. The sample holds approximately 210,000 distinct CDR3 sequences, roughly a sixth seen once. The sequencing here drew on PBMCs, mostly from graft donor cells, taken 360 days after TCRalphabeta/CD19-depleted stem cell transplant. These receptors came from a male patient aged 2-10 years who had a stem cell transplant for acute lymphoblastic leukemia, so the T cells may come from the graft donor.

The chain uses TRBV2 and TRBJ2-7; either TRBD1 or TRBD2 may supply D (5 bases each). The CDR3 is made up of 17 amino acids. Germline V lookup: CDR1 SNHLY, CDR2 FYNNEI. Trimming removed 0 bases at V and 3 bases at J, with 18 bases between. DNA for the CDR3: TGTGCCAGCAGTGAAGCTAGGCCAGGGAGTCGAAGCTACGAGCAGTACTTC. Encoded protein: CASSEARPGSRSYEQYF.

The chain couples TRBV5-1 to TRBJ1-6; TRBD1 agrees at 7 bases. V was pared by 1 base and J by 6 bases, with 7 bases of the junction left unmatched. Germline V gives CDR1 SGHRS, CDR2 YFSETQ. This CDR3 has 16 residues. CDR3 sequence (DNA): TGCGCCAGCAGCTTGAGTACCAACAGGGGTAATTCACCCCTCCACTTT. This sequence encodes CASSLSTNRGNSPLHF.

The chain uses TRBV5-4 and TRBJ2-2; 7 bases match TRBD1. CDR3 length: 17 amino acids. In germline, CDR1 is SGHNT, CDR2 YYREEE (reference sequence). J gave up 2 bases and V 5 bases, and 12 bases lay outside the gene matches. CDR3 DNA: TGTGCCAGCAGTCCGGGACAGTTGGGGGTCAACACCGGGGAGCTGTTTTTT. It specifies CASSPGQLGVNTGELFF.

As to this clonotype: The junction departs from the called germline gene at one end, perhaps through a read error. The chain carries TRBV6-5 and TRBJ2-1; TRBD1 aligns across 8 bases. This CDR3 region has 13 residues. Germline V lookup: CDR1 MNHEY, CDR2 SVGAGI. This chain's CDR3 is CATSSDRVNEQFF. The CDR3, as DNA: TGTGCCACCAGTTCGGACAGGGTCAATGAGCAGTTCTTC.

This rearrangement joins TRBV12-3 or TRBV12-4 to TRBJ2-7; the match to TRBD2 covers 9 bases. This CDR3 has 16 residues. V shed 3 bases and J 2 bases; nucleotides not matched to a gene: 8. The CDR3 here is CASSLVGAGGPYEQYF. The CDR3, as DNA: TGTGCCAGCAGTTTGGTAGGAGCGGGGGGTCCCTACGAGCAGTACTTC.

This clonotype was observed a few times. The rearrangement joins TRBV6-1 to TRBJ2-3, with a possible D match to TRBD1 (5 bases). This CDR3 comprises 13 residues. CDR1 MNHNS and CDR2 SASEGT come from the germline V gene. CDR3 nucleotide sequence: TGTGGATCAAGGGGTTTCAGGTCGGATACGCAGTATTTT. Translated: CGSRGFRSDTQYF.

The chain links TRBV6-5 to TRBJ2-2; no clear D. Germline CDR1 reads MNHEY; CDR2 reads SVGAGI. V dropped 1 base and J dropped 0 bases, with 9 bases sitting between them. This CDR3 is built from 16 residues. The CDR3 DNA sequence: TGTGCCAGCAGTTACTTGGGCGAACCGAACACCGGGGAGCTGTTTTTT. Protein product: CASSYLGEPNTGELFF.

The CDR3 DNA sequence: TGTGCCAGCGGTCTGGCGGGAGAGGGTTTTTACGAGCAGTACTTC. Its translation: CASGLAGEGFYEQYF. This chain uses TRBV12-3 or TRBV12-4 with TRBJ2-7; 7 bases fit TRBD2. The CDR3 contains 15 residues. V was pared by 8 bases and J by 4 bases, with 14 bases of the junction left unmatched.

This clonotype was seen a few times. The CDR3 is CASSSQVGADTQYF. CDR3 coding DNA: TGTGCCAGCAGTTCCCAAGTGGGCGCAGATACGCAGTATTTT. The chain employs TRBV12-3 or TRBV12-4 and TRBJ2-3, with unresolved D. This CDR3 spans 14 amino acids. V dropped 4 bases and J dropped 4 bases, with 12 bases sitting between them.

This chain connects TRBV18 to TRBJ2-7; D may be TRBD1 (6 bases). The ends were cut back, 3 bases at V and 0 bases at J, with 12 bases in the middle. Germline values: CDR1 KGHSH, CDR2 LQKENI. This CDR3 spans 15 amino acids. CDR3 amino acids: CASSPTGSSSYEQYF. The DNA for the CDR3 is TGTGCCAGCTCACCGACAGGCTCTAGCTCCTACGAGCAGTACTTC.

This clonotype was recorded at least ten times. This sequence joins TRBV5-1 and TRBJ2-1; 12 bases map to TRBD2. Trimming cost V 5 bases and J 10 bases; bases outside gene matches: 13. The length of the CDR3 is 16 residues. CDR1 is SGHRS and CDR2 is YFSETQ in the germline V gene. The CDR3, as DNA: TGCGCCAGCAGGCACCTGACTAGCGGGAGAGGTCGAGAGCAGTTCTTC. Translated: CASRHLTSGRGREQFF.

The chain combines TRBV5-1 with TRBJ2-7; TRBD2 matches 11 bases. The CDR3 covers 19 residues. Germline-derived CDR1 and CDR2 are SGHRS and YFSETQ. J gave up 0 bases and V 0 bases, and 11 bases lay outside the gene matches. The CDR3 DNA is TGCGCCAGCAGCTTGGGTCCTAGCGGGGGGAGGTTCAACTCCTACGAGCAGTACTTC. Its translation: CASSLGPSGGRFNSYEQYF.

This clonotype appeared many times. The rearrangement links TRBV12-3 or TRBV12-4 to TRBJ1-3; D remains unclear. The CDR3 has 12 residues. The ends were cut back, 3 bases at V and 8 bases at J, with 8 bases in the middle. CDR3 coding DNA: TGTGCCAGCAGTTTCGCGAGCTACACCATATATTTT. It codes for CASSFASYTIYF.

This clonotype occurred many times. Here the CDR3 reads CASSPTVAKNIQYF. The CDR3 bases are TGTGCCAGCAGCCCCACAGTAGCCAAAAACATTCAGTACTTC. V is TRBV12-3 or TRBV12-4 and J is TRBJ2-4; D is undetermined. The CDR3 covers 14 residues. Between the trimmed V and J ends, which lost 6 bases and 0 bases, there was a span of 9 bases.

V and J are TRBV5-1 and TRBJ2-1; 8 bases are shared with TRBD2. Germline loops: CDR1 SGHRS, CDR2 YFSETQ. Trimming removed 4 bases from V and 5 bases from J; junction bases left unmatched: 14. CDR3 size: 17 residues. Here the CDR3 reads CASSGYFGGGPDNEQFF. DNA for the CDR3: TGCGCCAGCAGCGGGTATTTTGGCGGGGGGCCCGACAATGAGCAGTTCTTC.